This T cell receptor (beta chain) appears in the sequencing data of a study of T cells in Graves' hyperthyroidism and ophthalmopathy. Per germline, CDR1 SGHDN and CDR2 FVKESK. V lost 6 bases and J lost 6, with 14 bases in between. The CDR3 spans 13 residues. Disease duration under 2 months; hyperthyroidism patients were aged 18 to 65. RNA transcripts yielded amplified TCR beta CDR3 regions. The TCR CDR3 first-round RT-PCR relied on the HTBI primer set. TCRdb passed the multiplex PCR reads through MiXCR, listing each CDR3 protein once. Here the sample spans around 350,000 distinct CDR3 sequences, 19% being singletons.

The sequence derives from a woman aged 18 to 35 with Graves' hyperthyroidism. This sequence joins TRBV14 and TRBJ1-1; D is possibly TRBD1 (5 bases). The sequencing sample was made of blood. In DNA, the CDR3 is TGTGCCAGCAGTCGACAGCGGATGTCTGAAGCTTTCTTT. Translating it yields CASSRQRMSEAFF.